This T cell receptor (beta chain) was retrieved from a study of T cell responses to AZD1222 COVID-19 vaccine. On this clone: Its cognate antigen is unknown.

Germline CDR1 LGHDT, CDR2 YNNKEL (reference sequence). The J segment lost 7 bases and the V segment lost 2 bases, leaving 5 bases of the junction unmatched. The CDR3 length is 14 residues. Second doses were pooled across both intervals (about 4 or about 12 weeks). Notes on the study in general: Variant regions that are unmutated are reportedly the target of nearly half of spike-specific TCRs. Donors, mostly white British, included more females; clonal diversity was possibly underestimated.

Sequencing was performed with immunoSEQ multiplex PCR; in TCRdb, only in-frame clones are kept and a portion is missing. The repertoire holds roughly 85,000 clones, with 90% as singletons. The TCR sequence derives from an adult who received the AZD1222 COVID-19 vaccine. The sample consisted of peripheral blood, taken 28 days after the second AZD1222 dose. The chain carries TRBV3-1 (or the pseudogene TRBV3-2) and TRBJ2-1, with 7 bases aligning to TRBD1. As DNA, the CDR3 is TGTGCCAGCAGCCAATTGACAGGGATGAATGAGCAGTTCTTC. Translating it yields CASSQLTGMNEQFF.